The clone carrying this TCR beta chain showed up many times. Germline loops: CDR1 SGHRS, CDR2 YFSETQ. The V segment lost 5 bases and the J segment 7 bases; nucleotides outside the gene matches: 19. The CDR3 has 17 residues. The data are from a study of response to subunit inactivated influenza vaccine. TCRdb analysed the RT-PCR reads with MiXCR anew, one entry per CDR3 protein. The data contain more than 450,000 distinct CDR3 sequences, approximately 12% of them singletons. This clonotype was sampled from a man aged 45-65 years who received an inactivated influenza vaccine. The chain carries TRBV5-1 and TRBJ2-5; 8 bases match TRBD1. Here the sequenced sample was PBMCs from blood, taken on the day of vaccination. In nucleotides, the CDR3 is TGCGCCAGCAGTGGGGGTCGGGACAGGTTTGTCCATGGGACCCAGTACTTC. Its translation is CASSGGRDRFVHGTQYF.